A single sample gave rise to the 9 T cell receptor beta chains below, sequenced in a study of shared clonotypes between healthy human individuals. The table came from immunoSEQ multiplex PCR; TCRdb's copy has only in-frame clones and leaves some out. The sample contains fewer than 2.5 million clones, 93% of which appear only once. The sample taken for sequencing was naive CD4+ T cells from PBMCs. This sample's subset: CD45RA+ positively selected. The receptors come from a young man in good health. Some clones in this sample may be carry-over from other donors' samples.

In this sample, this clone turned up once. The J gene is TRBJ1-4, the V gene TRBV2, with no clear D. With 2 bases removed from V and 7 bases from J, the gap between germline ends came to 17 bases. CDR3 length: 16 residues. Germline V gene sequence: CDR1 SNHLY, CDR2 FYNNEI. The CDR3 DNA reads as TGTGCCAGCAGTGAAAGGGCCCCAGGTTCTTTTGAAAAACTGTTTTTT. Translation gives CASSERAPGSFEKLFF.

The chain uses TRBV10-3 and TRBJ1-4; 10 nucleotides agree with TRBD1. This CDR3 comprises 15 residues. CDR1 ENHRY and CDR2 SYGVKD come from the germline V gene. V lost 5 bases to trimming and J lost 8 bases; unmatched junction nucleotides: 8. The CDR3 sequence is CAISRDRGGREKLFF. The DNA for the CDR3 is TGTGCCATCAGTAGGGACAGGGGCGGGAGAGAAAAACTGTTTTTT.

This clone was seen a single time. CDR3 DNA: TGTGCCAGCAGTGAAGACAACCAGGTCAATCAGCCCCAGCATTTT. Protein product: CASSEDNQVNQPQHF. The gene calls are TRBV2 and TRBJ1-5; D not certain. Trimming removed 1 base at V and 3 bases at J, with 10 bases between. The CDR3 consists of 15 residues. Germline V gives CDR1 SNHLY, CDR2 FYNNEI. Using reference TRBV2 and TRBJ1-5 for the parts outside the CDR3, the full variable domain is EPEVTQTPSHQVTQMGQEVILRCVPISNHLYFYWYRQILGQKVEFLVSFYNNEISEKSEIFDDQFSVERPDGSNFTLKIRSTKLEDSAMYFCASSEDNQVNQPQHFGDGTRLSIL.

The gene calls are TRBV4-1 and TRBJ1-5; tentatively, D is TRBD1 (6 bases). The CDR3 has 17 amino acids. CDR1 MGHRA and CDR2 YSYEKL come from the germline V gene. V was clipped by 3 bases and J by 4 bases, with 19 bases between them. For the CDR3, the DNA is TGCGCCAGCAGCCATGAGGAGTGGGGGACACCTAATCAGCCCCAGCATTTT. Amino acid sequence: CASSHEEWGTPNQPQHF.

J is TRBJ2-6 and V is TRBV19, with 8 nucleotides matching TRBD1. Germline loops: CDR1 LNHDA, CDR2 SQIVND (reference sequence). V lost 1 base to trimming and J lost 4 bases; unmatched junction nucleotides: 9. This CDR3 comprises 18 residues. The CDR3 DNA is TGTGCCAGTAGTATAGCACAGGGGGACTGGGGAGGGGCCAACGTCCTGACTTTC. It yields the protein CASSIAQGDWGGANVLTF.

V gene TRBV6-6 combines with J gene TRBJ2-7, with D possibly matching TRBD1 (5 bases). V was shortened by 3 bases and J by 6 bases, with 15 bases between the two germline ends. The CDR3 totals 14 residues. Germline V gene sequence: CDR1 MNHNY, CDR2 SVGAGI (reference sequence). In DNA form, the CDR3 reads TGTGCCAGCAGTTATGGGGCCAACAACCCCGAGCAGTACTTC. Residues: CASSYGANNPEQYF.

This clone was seen only once. The chain joins TRBV5-1 to TRBJ2-7; TRBD2 is a possible D gene (5 bases). The CDR3 sequence is 15 residues long. The V gene lost 5 bases and the J gene lost 2 bases, with 17 bases spanning the gap. The V gene's germline CDR1 is SGHRS and CDR2 YFSETQ. The CDR3 DNA is TGCGCCAGCAGGGAGCGGCCCGATAGTCCCTACGAGCAGTACTTC. Amino acids: CASRERPDSPYEQYF.

The chain combines TRBV11-2 with TRBJ2-1, with D tentatively TRBD2 (5 bases). Trimming removed 10 bases at V and 6 bases at J, with 19 bases between. This CDR3 contains 14 residues. The germline CDR1 and CDR2 sequences are SGHAT and FQNNGV. CDR3 in amino acids: CATSGVTPANEQFF. The CDR3 DNA reads TGTGCCACATCCGGGGTAACCCCGGCCAATGAGCAGTTCTTC.

V is TRBV28 and J is TRBJ1-1; no reliable D call. Deletions cut 2 bases from V and 11 bases from J, with 9 bases between. The CDR3 runs 11 residues. The germline V gene encodes CDR1 MDHEN and CDR2 SYDVKM. CDR3 sequence (DNA): TGTGCCAGCAGTTTAGCGCTGCACGCTTTCTTT. Translated: CASSLALHAFF.